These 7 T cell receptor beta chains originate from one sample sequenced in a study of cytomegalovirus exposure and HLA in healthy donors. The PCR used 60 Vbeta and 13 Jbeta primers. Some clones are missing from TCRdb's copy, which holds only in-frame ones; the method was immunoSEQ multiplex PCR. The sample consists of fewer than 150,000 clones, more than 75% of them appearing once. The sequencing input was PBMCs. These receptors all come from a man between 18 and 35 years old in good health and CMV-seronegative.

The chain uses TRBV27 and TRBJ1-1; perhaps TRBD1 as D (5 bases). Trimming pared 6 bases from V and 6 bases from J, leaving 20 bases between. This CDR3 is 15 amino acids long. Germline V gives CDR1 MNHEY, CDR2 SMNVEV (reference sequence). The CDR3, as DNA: TGTGCCAGCAGGGATAACCAGGGTCTTTTTCCTGAAGCTTTCTTT. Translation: CASRDNQGLFPEAFF.

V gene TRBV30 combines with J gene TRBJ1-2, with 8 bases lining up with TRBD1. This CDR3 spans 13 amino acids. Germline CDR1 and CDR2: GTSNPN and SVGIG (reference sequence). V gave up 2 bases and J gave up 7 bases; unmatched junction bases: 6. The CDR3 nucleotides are TGTGCCTGGAGTCAGGGCAGGGGGCTTGGCTACACCTTC. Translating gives CAWSQGRGLGYTF.

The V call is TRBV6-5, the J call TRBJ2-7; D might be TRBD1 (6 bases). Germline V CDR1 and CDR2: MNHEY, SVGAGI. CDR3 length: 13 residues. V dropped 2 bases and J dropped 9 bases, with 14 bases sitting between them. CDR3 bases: TGTGCCAGCAGTTACCCCGGACAGACCGCGCAGTACTTC. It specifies CASSYPGQTAQYF.

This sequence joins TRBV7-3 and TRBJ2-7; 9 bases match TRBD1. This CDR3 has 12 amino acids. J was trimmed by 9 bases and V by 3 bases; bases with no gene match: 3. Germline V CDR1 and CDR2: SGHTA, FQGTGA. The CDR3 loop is CASSLGQGRQYF. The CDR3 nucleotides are TGTGCCAGCAGCTTGGGACAGGGACGGCAGTACTTC.

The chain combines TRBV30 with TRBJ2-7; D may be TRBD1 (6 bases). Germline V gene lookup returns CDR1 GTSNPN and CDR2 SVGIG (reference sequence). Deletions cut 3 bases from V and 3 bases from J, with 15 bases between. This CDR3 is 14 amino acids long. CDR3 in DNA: TGTGCCTGGAGGGCCAGGGGAGAGGGCTACGAGCAGTACTTC. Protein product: CAWRARGEGYEQYF.

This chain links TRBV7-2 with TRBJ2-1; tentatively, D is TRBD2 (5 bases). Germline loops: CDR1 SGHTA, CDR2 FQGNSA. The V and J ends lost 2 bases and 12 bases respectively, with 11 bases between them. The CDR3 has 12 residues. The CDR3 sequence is CASSLSNEGQFF. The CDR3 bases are TGTGCCAGCAGCTTATCAAACGAGGGGCAGTTCTTC.

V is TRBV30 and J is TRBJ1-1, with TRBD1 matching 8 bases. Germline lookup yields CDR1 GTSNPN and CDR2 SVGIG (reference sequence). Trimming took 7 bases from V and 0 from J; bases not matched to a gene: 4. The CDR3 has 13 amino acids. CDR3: CASRDRMNTEAFF. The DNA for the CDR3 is TGTGCCTCTCGGGACAGGATGAACACTGAAGCTTTCTTT.